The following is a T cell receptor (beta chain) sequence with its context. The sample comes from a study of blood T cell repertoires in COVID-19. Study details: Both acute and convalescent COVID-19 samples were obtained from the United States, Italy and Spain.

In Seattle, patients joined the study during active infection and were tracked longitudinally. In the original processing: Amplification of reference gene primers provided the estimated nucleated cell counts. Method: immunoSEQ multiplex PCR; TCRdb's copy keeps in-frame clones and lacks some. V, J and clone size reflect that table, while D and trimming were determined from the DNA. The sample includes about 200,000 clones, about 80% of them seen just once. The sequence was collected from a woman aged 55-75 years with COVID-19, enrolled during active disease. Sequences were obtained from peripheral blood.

This chain's CDR3 is CASSRGTLQETQYF. CDR3 DNA: TGTGCCAGCAGCCGCGGGACGTTGCAAGAGACCCAGTACTTC. The chain employs TRBV5-6 and TRBJ2-5; a possible D gene is TRBD2 (6 bases). Germline CDR1 reads SGHDT; CDR2 reads YYEEEE. The ends were cut back, 4 bases at V and 2 bases at J, with 12 bases in the middle. The CDR3 has 14 residues.